This T cell receptor (beta chain) emerged from a study of early T cells in non-severe SARS-CoV-2 infection. Study context: RNA in bulk from unsorted whole blood was sequenced, and chains were unpaired.

This clonotype appeared a few times. The target antigen is unknown. Broader study findings: A preference for anti-spike CD8 responses marked VDJdb matching, which missed private and CD4 specificities.

Tagging with unique molecular identifiers was applied to individual cDNA molecules. Each CDR3 protein gets one entry after TCRdb re-called the 5' RACE reads with MiXCR. The profile shows 40,000 to 50,000 distinct CDR3 sequences, almost 5.5% of them singletons. CDR1 is SGHAT, CDR2 FQNNGV, per germline. Trimming left V 1 base short and J 5 bases short, with 11 bases between. This CDR3 has 14 residues. V usage is TRBV11-2 and J usage is TRBJ1-1, with D tentatively TRBD1 (5 bases). This sequence originates from an adult who was a healthcare worker with PCR-confirmed SARS-CoV-2 infection or an uninfected control (not recorded which). The specimen comprised whole blood, sampled at baseline. CDR3 sequence: CASSLAARGTEAFF. The CDR3 DNA reads TGTGCCAGCAGCTTAGCGGCAAGGGGAACTGAAGCTTTCTTT.